A selection of T cell receptor beta chains follows, all from one sample in a study of blood T cells in healthy people across ages. TCRdb re-derived calls from the 5' RACE reads in MiXCR, one entry per CDR3 protein. The data show some 860,000 distinct CDR3 sequences, with more than 55% seen just once and approximately 24% held by the top ten. The sequencing sample was made of blood. These receptors were taken from a man in his forties in good health. CDR3s include the opening cysteine and the closing phenylalanine or tryptophan. Fields, in order: clone size, V gene, J gene, D gene, CDR3 protein, CDR3 DNA. D genes are given only for firm matches. Clone size is not always given. Where it is, it says once, few, many or a class for expanded clones.

.	TRBV11-2	TRBJ2-3	.	CASSPLLGVSTGTQYF	TGTGCCAGCAGCCCCTTGTTGGGTGTTAGCACAGGTACGCAGTATTTT
.	TRBV4-3	TRBJ2-5	TRBD2	CASSQGLEFTQETQYF	TGCGCCAGCAGCCAGGGACTAGAGTTCACCCAAGAGACCCAGTACTTC
.	TRBV29-1	TRBJ2-4	TRBD2	CSVEVVAGLAGVRAKNIQYF	TGCAGCGTTGAAGTCGTGGCGGGACTAGCGGGGGTTAGGGCCAAAAACATTCAGTACTTC
few	TRBV20-1	TRBJ1-1	.	CSAKVWGSFMNTEAFF	TGCAGTGCTAAGGTGTGGGGTTCCTTCATGAACACTGAAGCTTTCTTT
.	TRBV7-9	TRBJ2-1	TRBD1	CASSTQRGDSSYNEQFF	TGTGCCAGCAGCACCCAACGAGGGGACAGCTCCTACAATGAGCAGTTCTTC
.	TRBV7-9	TRBJ2-3	.	CASSPIKGALTDTQYF	TGTGCCAGCAGCCCGATAAAAGGGGCCCTCACAGATACGCAGTATTTT
.	TRBV29-1	TRBJ2-7	TRBD1	CSVNRDSYEQYF	TGCAGCGTTAACCGGGACAGTTACGAGCAGTACTTC
few	TRBV20-1	TRBJ2-3	TRBD2	CSAKSGGYTDTQYF	TGCAGTGCTAAAAGCGGGGGTTACACAGATACGCAGTATTTT
.	TRBV5-4	TRBJ2-7	TRBD1	CASSFFGTGGYEQYF	TGTGCCAGCAGCTTCTTCGGGACAGGGGGTTACGAGCAGTACTTC
few	TRBV7-3	TRBJ2-5	.	CASSVRWQETQYF	TGTGCCAGCAGCGTCCGCTGGCAAGAGACCCAGTACTTC
.	TRBV4-1	TRBJ2-7	.	CASSQRVGEYEQYF	TGCGCCAGCAGCCAAAGGGTGGGTGAATACGAGCAGTACTTC
.	TRBV7-9	TRBJ2-7	.	CASSPTYSYEQYF	TGTGCCAGCAGCCCGACCTACTCCTACGAGCAGTACTTC
few	TRBV20-1	TRBJ1-4	.	CSAPRDRGSGEKLFF	TGCAGTGCTCCAAGAGACCGGGGCTCGGGCGAAAAACTGTTTTTT
few	TRBV12-3/TRBV12-4	TRBJ2-3	TRBD2	CAGRGEADTQYF	TGTGCCGGGCGGGGGGAAGCAGATACGCAGTATTTT
.	TRBV29-1	TRBJ2-1	.	CSVEVIGSGSYNEQFF	TGCAGCGTTGAAGTAATAGGGTCAGGGTCCTACAATGAGCAGTTCTTC
.	TRBV20-1	TRBJ2-3	.	CSALDWGDTQYF	TGCAGTGCTCTGGACTGGGGAGATACGCAGTATTTT
many	TRBV3-1	TRBJ2-7	.	CASSHWGREQYF	TGTGCCAGCAGCCACTGGGGACGCGAGCAGTACTTC
.	TRBV12-3/TRBV12-4	TRBJ2-3	.	CAIQHPRTGTDTQYF	TGTGCCATCCAGCATCCTAGAACGGGCACAGATACGCAGTATTTT
.	TRBV29-1	TRBJ2-3	TRBD2	CSVPTSGVTDTQYF	TGCAGCGTTCCAACTAGCGGGGTTACAGATACGCAGTATTTT
.	TRBV6-2/TRBV6-3	TRBJ2-5	.	CASSVGTQYF	TGTGCCAGCAGCGTGGGGACCCAGTACTTC
.	TRBV20-1	TRBJ2-6	.	CSLSPGANVLTF	TGCAGCCTGTCCCCTGGGGCCAACGTCCTGACTTTC
once	TRBV6-1	TRBJ1-1	.	CATTVNTEAFF	TGTGCCACCACAGTGAACACTGAAGCTTTCTTT
few	TRBV2	TRBJ2-7	TRBD1	CASMSLGQGADEQYF	TGTGCCAGCATGAGTTTGGGACAGGGGGCGGACGAGCAGTACTTC
few	TRBV6-1	TRBJ2-7	TRBD2	CASRARGGSLIIYEQYF	TGTGCCAGCAGGGCCCGCGGGGGTTCCTTAATCATCTACGAGCAGTACTTC
.	TRBV11-3	TRBJ2-1	TRBD2	CASTLRTSGGVNEQFF	TGTGCCAGCACCCTTAGGACTAGCGGGGGGGTCAATGAGCAGTTCTTC
.	TRBV30	TRBJ1-2	.	CAWNNYGYTF	TGTGCCTGGAACAACTATGGCTACACCTTC
.	TRBV29-1	TRBJ2-6	.	CSVGAGGTGANVLTF	TGCAGCGTTGGGGCCGGGGGAACTGGGGCCAACGTCCTGACTTTC
once	TRBV20-1	TRBJ2-7	TRBD2	CSAPRTSETYEQYF	TGCAGTGCGCCAAGGACTAGCGAAACCTACGAGCAGTACTTC
.	TRBV14	TRBJ2-3	.	CASLGAMGTDTQYF	TGTGCCAGCTTAGGGGCCATGGGGACAGATACGCAGTATTTT
once	TRBV5-1	TRBJ1-2	.	CASSQRGPDYGYTF	TGCGCCAGCAGCCAGAGGGGTCCGGACTATGGCTACACCTTC
.	TRBV7-9	TRBJ2-7	.	CASSSGPGSSYEQYF	TGTGCCAGCAGCTCCGGCCCAGGGTCCTCCTACGAGCAGTACTTC
.	TRBV27	TRBJ1-3	.	CASSGGAFTESGNTIYF	TGTGCCAGCAGCGGGGGAGCCTTTACGGAGTCTGGAAACACCATATATTTT
.	TRBV25-1	TRBJ2-6	.	CASSEYEGTGANVLTF	TGTGCCAGCAGTGAATATGAAGGGACTGGGGCCAACGTCCTGACTTTC
.	TRBV27	TRBJ2-5	.	CASALVGQTQYF	TGTGCCAGCGCGCTTGTCGGGCAGACCCAGTACTTC
.	TRBV28	TRBJ2-3	TRBD2	CASSNPGLETDTQYF	TGTGCCAGCAGTAATCCGGGACTAGAGACAGATACGCAGTATTTT
.	TRBV7-2	TRBJ1-1	.	CASSTQGSTEAFF	TGTGCCAGCAGCACGCAGGGGAGCACTGAAGCTTTCTTT